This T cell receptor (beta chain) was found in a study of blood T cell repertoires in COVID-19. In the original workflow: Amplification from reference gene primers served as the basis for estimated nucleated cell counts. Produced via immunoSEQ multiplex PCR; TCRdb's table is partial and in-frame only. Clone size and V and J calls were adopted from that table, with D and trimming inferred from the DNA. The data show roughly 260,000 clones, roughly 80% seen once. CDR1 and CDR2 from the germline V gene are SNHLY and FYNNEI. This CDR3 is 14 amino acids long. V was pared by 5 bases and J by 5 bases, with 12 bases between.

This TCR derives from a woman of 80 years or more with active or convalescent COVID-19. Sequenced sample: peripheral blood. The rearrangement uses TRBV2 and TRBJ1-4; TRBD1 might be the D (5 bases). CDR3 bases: TGTGCCAGCAGTAGGGACTTAAGGAATGAAAAACTGTTTTTT. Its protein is CASSRDLRNEKLFF.